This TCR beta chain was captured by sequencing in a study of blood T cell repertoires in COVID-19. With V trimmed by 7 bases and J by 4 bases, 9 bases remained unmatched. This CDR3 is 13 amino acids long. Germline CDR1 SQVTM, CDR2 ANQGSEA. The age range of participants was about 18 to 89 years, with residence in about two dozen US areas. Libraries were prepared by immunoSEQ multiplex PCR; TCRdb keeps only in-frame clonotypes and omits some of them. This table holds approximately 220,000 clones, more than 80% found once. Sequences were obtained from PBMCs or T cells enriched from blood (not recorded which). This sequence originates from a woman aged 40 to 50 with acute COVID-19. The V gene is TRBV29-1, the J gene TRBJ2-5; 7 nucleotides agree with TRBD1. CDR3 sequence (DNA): TGCAGCGCCGCGCCGGGACAGTCAGAGACCCAGTACTTC. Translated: CSAAPGQSETQYF.